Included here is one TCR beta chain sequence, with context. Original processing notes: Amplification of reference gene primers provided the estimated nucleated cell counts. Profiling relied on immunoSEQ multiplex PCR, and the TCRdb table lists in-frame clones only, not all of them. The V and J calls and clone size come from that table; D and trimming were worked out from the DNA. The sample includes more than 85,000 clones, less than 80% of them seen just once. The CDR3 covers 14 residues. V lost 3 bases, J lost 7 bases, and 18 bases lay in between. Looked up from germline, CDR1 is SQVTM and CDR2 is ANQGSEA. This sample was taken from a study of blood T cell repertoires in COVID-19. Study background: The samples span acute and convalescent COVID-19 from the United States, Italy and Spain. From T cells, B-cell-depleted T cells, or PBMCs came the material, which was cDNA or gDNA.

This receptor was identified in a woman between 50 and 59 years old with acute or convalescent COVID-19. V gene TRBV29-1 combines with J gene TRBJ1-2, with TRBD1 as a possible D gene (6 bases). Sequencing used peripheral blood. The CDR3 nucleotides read TGCAGCGTTGAGGGAGCGCACAGGGAGCCTGGCTACACCTTC. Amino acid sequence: CSVEGAHREPGYTF. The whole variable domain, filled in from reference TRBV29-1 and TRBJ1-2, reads SAVISQKPSRDICQRGTSLTIQCQVDSQVTMMFWYRQQPGQSLTLIATANQGSEATYESGFVIDKFPISRPNLTFSTLTVSNMSPEDSSIYLCSVEGAHREPGYTFGSGTRLTVV.